This TCR beta chain was sequenced for a study of cytomegalovirus exposure and HLA in healthy donors. Of note for this clone: Its target is unknown.

Findings of the study overall: In an earlier analysis, productive rearrangement rates for most beta V segments clustered near 87% or 30%. Certain sequence variants were highly shared and formed a cluster, and this cluster was likely a sequencing artifact.

CDR3 length equals 15 residues. The germline V gene encodes CDR1 MNHEY and CDR2 SMNVEV (reference sequence). V was cut by 10 bases and J by 0 bases, with 18 bases left in between. The PCR made use of 60 Vbeta and 13 Jbeta primers. Clones were read by immunoSEQ multiplex PCR, and TCRdb kept only the in-frame ones, dropping some. The sample data list about 48,000 clones. Sequencing used PBMCs. V is TRBV27 and J is TRBJ1-1; D possibly corresponds to TRBD1 (5 bases). The TCR sequence derives from a male donor in good health and CMV-seropositive. The CDR3: CATYPRRGLNTEAFF. In DNA, the CDR3 is TGTGCCACTTACCCGAGGAGGGGCCTGAACACTGAAGCTTTCTTT.